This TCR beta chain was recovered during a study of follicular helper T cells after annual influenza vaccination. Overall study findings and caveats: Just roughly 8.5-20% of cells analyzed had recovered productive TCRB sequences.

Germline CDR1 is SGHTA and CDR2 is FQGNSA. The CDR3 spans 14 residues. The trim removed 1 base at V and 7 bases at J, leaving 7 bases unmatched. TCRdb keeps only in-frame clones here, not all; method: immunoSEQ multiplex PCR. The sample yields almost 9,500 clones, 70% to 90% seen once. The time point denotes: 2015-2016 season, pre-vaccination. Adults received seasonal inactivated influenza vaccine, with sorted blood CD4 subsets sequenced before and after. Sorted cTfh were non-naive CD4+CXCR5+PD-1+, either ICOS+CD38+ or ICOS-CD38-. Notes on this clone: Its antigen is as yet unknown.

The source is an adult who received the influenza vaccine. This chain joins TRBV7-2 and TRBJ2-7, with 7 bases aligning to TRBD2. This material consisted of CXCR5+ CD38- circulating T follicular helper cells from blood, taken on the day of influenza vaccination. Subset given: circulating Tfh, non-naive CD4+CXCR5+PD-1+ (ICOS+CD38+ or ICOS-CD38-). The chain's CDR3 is CASSLGGQGGEQYF. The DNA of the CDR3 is TGTGCCAGCAGCTTAGGAGGGCAGGGAGGGGAGCAGTACTTC.